This T cell receptor (beta chain) was documented in a study of regulatory T cells in long-lasting Graves disease. Documented time point: newly diagnosed GD, antithyroid drugs for less than 3 months. Scientists built the TCR library using RNA that was extracted from PBMCs. Study-wide findings and caveats: The study found lower TCR diversity in persistent Graves' patients than in newly diagnosed ones. Persistent disease was associated with favored TRBV28 usage and with favored use of TRBJ1-2 and TRBJ2-5. In persistent patients, shared public clonotypes (under 3,000) outnumbered those in new patients (roughly 1,000).

Investigators prepared the TCR beta libraries by applying iRepertoire HTBI primers and Arm-PCR of CDR3 regions. How the authors handled the data: Identified across the samples were around 62 TRBV segments and over 11 TRBJ segments. TCRdb itself ran the multiplex PCR reads through MiXCR, one entry per CDR3 protein. The V and J calls and clone size are TCRdb's, not the authors'. The sample yields 300,000 to 400,000 distinct CDR3 sequences, 15% seen once. Per germline, CDR1 KGHDR and CDR2 SFDVKD. Trimming removed 5 bases from V and 1 base from J, with 7 bases in between. The CDR3 extends over 13 amino acids. In its sample, this clonotype was seen many times. Its matching antigen is unknown.

The sample was peripheral blood mononuclear cells (PBMCs), taken at new diagnosis, from a patient treated with antithyroid drugs. This clonotype was sampled from a female donor with Graves disease. The chain links TRBV24-1 to TRBJ2-5; D call uncertain. CDR3 in DNA: TGTGCCACCAGTGGAGGTAGCCAAGAGACCCAGTACTTC. This encodes CATSGGSQETQYF.